One sample yielded the 31 T cell receptor beta chains listed below, sequenced in a study of OX40 agonist ivuxolimab in advanced cancers. TCRdb's copy holds only in-frame clones and misses some; the assay was immunoSEQ multiplex PCR. The sample has about 62,000 clones; around 80% are singletons. The source material was CD4+ or CD8+ T cells sorted from blood, sampled in a trial of the OX40 agonist ivuxolimab. All receptors come from an adult with an advanced solid tumor such as melanoma, head and neck, liver or kidney cancer.

The chain employs TRBV7-2 and TRBJ1-2; D not certain. CDR1 is SGHTA, CDR2 FQGNSA, per germline. The ends were cut back, 6 bases at V and 6 bases at J, with 14 bases in the middle. The CDR3 spans 13 residues. CDR3 residues: CASRLTSGHGYTF. In DNA form, the CDR3 reads TGTGCCAGCAGGTTAACGTCAGGCCATGGCTACACCTTC.

V gene TRBV2 combines with J gene TRBJ1-1, with D hard to call. CDR1 is SNHLY and CDR2 is FYNNEI in the germline V gene. There are 12 residues in the CDR3. V was clipped by 7 bases and J by 6 bases, with 12 bases between them. The CDR3 nucleotides are TGTGCCAGCACTATATACGGGGCTGAAGCTTTCTTT. Translation gives CASTIYGAEAFF.

V gene TRBV6-1 combines with J gene TRBJ2-6; no reliable D call. Trimming left V 5 bases short and J 0 bases short, with 2 bases between. This CDR3 region has 13 residues. Germline V gene lookup returns CDR1 MNHNS and CDR2 SASEGT. The CDR3 nucleotides are TGTGCCAGCAGTTTCTCTGGGGCCAACGTCCTGACTTTC. Residues: CASSFSGANVLTF.

Concerning this clone itself: The junction does not match germline at one end; this may be a read error. J is TRBJ2-3 and V is TRBV7-3; maybe TRBD1 (6 bases). There are 15 residues in the CDR3. Germline V gene lookup returns CDR1 SGHTA and CDR2 FQGTGA. The CDR3 DNA reads as TGTGCCAGCAGCCCTTTAGGACAGAGCACAGATGCGCAGTATTTT. This gives the protein CASSPLGQSTDAQYF.

The chain combines TRBV7-2 with TRBJ2-6; D is undetermined. Germline assignment: CDR1 SGHTA and CDR2 FQGNSA. The CDR3 length is 16 residues. The CDR3 is CADTGFPLSGANVLTF. CDR3 sequence (DNA): TGTGCAGACACGGGTTTTCCCCTCTCTGGGGCCAACGTCCTGACTTTC.

The rearrangement joins TRBV4-1 to TRBJ2-6, with a possible D match to TRBD2 (5 bases). This CDR3 comprises 17 residues. Trimming shortened V by 3 bases and J by 0 bases, and 12 bases separated the two germline ends. Per germline, CDR1 MGHRA and CDR2 YSYEKL. CDR3 sequence: CASSQGFEGSGANVLTF. For the CDR3, the DNA is TGCGCCAGCAGCCAGGGATTCGAGGGCTCTGGGGCCAACGTCCTGACTTTC.

The CDR3 sequence: CASSLTSGGINEQFF. The CDR3 DNA reads as TGTGCCAGCAGCTTAACTAGCGGGGGGATCAATGAGCAGTTCTTC. V gene TRBV7-2 combines with J gene TRBJ2-1; TRBD2 aligns across 12 bases. This CDR3 has 15 residues. V was clipped by 2 bases and J by 6 bases; unmatched bases: 2. Germline CDR1 and CDR2: SGHTA and FQGNSA. The entire variable domain, with the rest obtained from reference TRBV7-2 and TRBJ2-1, is as follows: GAGVSQSPSNKVTEKGKDVELRCDPISGHTALYWYRQSLGQGLEFLIYFQGNSAPDKSGLPSDRFSAERTGGSVSTLTIQRTQQEDSAVYLCASSLTSGGINEQFFGPGTRLTVL.

V usage is TRBV9 and J usage is TRBJ2-5; perhaps TRBD1 as D (5 bases). The V and J ends lost 0 bases and 2 bases respectively, with 11 bases between them. The CDR3 extends over 15 amino acids. Germline V gives CDR1 SGDLS, CDR2 YYNGEE. CDR3 protein: CASSVGRQPQETQYF. The CDR3 coding sequence is TGTGCCAGCAGCGTAGGTCGACAGCCACAAGAGACCCAGTACTTC.

V and J are TRBV5-6 and TRBJ2-2; D might be TRBD1 (5 bases). V lost 1 base, J lost 4 bases, and 11 bases lay in between. The CDR3 spans 15 residues. Per germline, CDR1 SGHDT and CDR2 YYEEEE. The CDR3 reads CASSLINRPTGELFF. The CDR3 DNA reads as TGTGCCAGCAGCTTGATAAACAGGCCCACCGGGGAGCTGTTTTTT.

The chain employs TRBV4-3 and TRBJ2-7, with 8 bases lining up with TRBD1. There are 15 residues in the CDR3. The germline V gene has CDR1 LGHNA and CDR2 YSLEER. V was clipped by 0 bases and J by 7 bases; unmatched bases: 8. The CDR3 spells CASSQERQGAREQYF. CDR3 sequence (DNA): TGCGCCAGCAGCCAAGAGCGGCAGGGGGCGCGAGAGCAGTACTTC.

The J gene is TRBJ1-6, the V gene TRBV6-1; 7 bases map to TRBD1. The germline V gene encodes CDR1 MNHNS and CDR2 SASEGT. With 0 bases clipped from V and 5 bases from J, the junction kept 1 base outside the gene matches. This CDR3 contains 15 residues. The CDR3 DNA sequence: TGTGCCAGCAGTGAAGCTGGGACAGATAATTCACCCCTCCACTTT. This codes for CASSEAGTDNSPLHF.

This clone was picked up a small number of times. The chain is built from TRBV6-1 and TRBJ1-2, with D unresolved. V lost 8 bases and J 5 bases, leaving 18 bases between the germline ends. Germline CDR1 MNHNS, CDR2 SASEGT. The CDR3 has 14 amino acids. In DNA form, the CDR3 reads TGTGCCAGCCGTAGCGAAGGTGGTGGATATGGCTACACCTTC. Encoded protein: CASRSEGGGYGYTF.

The chain has TRBV30 and TRBJ1-1; D remains ambiguous. CDR3 length equals 14 residues. Germline V gene lookup returns CDR1 GTSNPN and CDR2 SVGIG (reference sequence). Between the trimmed V and J ends, which lost 6 bases and 6 bases, there was a span of 20 bases. CDR3 sequence (DNA): TGTGCCTGCGCTCCTTGGGTCGTTAACGCTGAAGCTTTCTTT. This codes for CACAPWVVNAEAFF.

The chain uses TRBV6-5 and TRBJ2-2; 7 bases are shared with TRBD1. With 5 bases clipped from V and 1 base from J, the junction kept 1 base outside the gene matches. Germline CDR1 is MNHEY and CDR2 is SVGAGI. This CDR3 is 14 amino acids long. The CDR3 is CASSHRGNTGELFF. CDR3 bases: TGTGCCAGCAGTCACAGGGGGAACACCGGGGAGCTGTTTTTT.

This clone was recorded only once. The CDR3 DNA sequence: TGTGCCAGCAGCCTGACAGGGCACACTGAAGCTTTCTTT. The encoded protein is CASSLTGHTEAFF. The chain has TRBV7-3 and TRBJ1-1; TRBD1 matches at 7 bases. The junction had 3 bases not matched to a gene; V was cut back by 5 bases and J by 3 bases. This CDR3 comprises 13 residues. Per the germline V gene, CDR1 is SGHTA and CDR2 is FQGTGA. Drawing the rest from reference TRBV7-3 and TRBJ1-1, the complete variable domain is GAGVSQTPSNKVTEKGKYVELRCDPISGHTALYWYRQSLGQGPEFLIYFQGTGAADDSGLPNDRFFAVRPEGSVSTLKIQRTERGDSAVYLCASSLTGHTEAFFGQGTRLTVV.

V and J are TRBV4-1 and TRBJ2-7; 8 bases are shared with TRBD1. V dropped 0 bases and J dropped 2; count of bases not matched to a gene: 3. CDR3 size: 15 residues. Germline V gene data show CDR1 as MGHRA and CDR2 as YSYEKL. This CDR3 is CASSQDRTGPYEQYF. CDR3 sequence (DNA): TGCGCCAGCAGCCAAGATAGGACAGGGCCCTACGAGCAGTACTTC.

V gene TRBV28 combines with J gene TRBJ2-5, with D perhaps matching TRBD1 (6 bases). The CDR3 runs to 15 residues. V was trimmed by 2 bases and J by 6 bases, leaving 16 bases between them. CDR1 and CDR2 (germline): MDHEN, SYDVKM. The CDR3 loop is CASSLRGQNRKTQYF. The CDR3 DNA reads as TGTGCCAGCAGTTTACGCGGACAGAATCGGAAGACCCAGTACTTC.

V gene TRBV25-1 combines with J gene TRBJ1-2; unclear D gene. Per the germline V gene, CDR1 is MGHDK and CDR2 is SYGVNS. There are 12 residues in the CDR3. V lost 4 bases to trimming and J lost 8 bases, with 11 bases between them. The CDR3 protein is CASSAGAGGYTF. The CDR3 bases are TGTGCCAGCAGTGCCGGAGCTGGCGGCTACACCTTC.

V usage is TRBV28 and J usage is TRBJ2-5; D is tentatively TRBD1 or TRBD2 (5 bases each). Trimming took 3 bases from V and 7 from J, leaving 15 bases between them. This CDR3 has 14 amino acids. CDR1 is MDHEN and CDR2 is SYDVKM in the germline V gene. The CDR3 DNA reads as TGTGCCAGCAGTTTCTCCGGGGCCAGAAGGACCCAGTACTTC. Translated, it gives CASSFSGARRTQYF.

The chain has TRBV6-5 and TRBJ2-7; D not resolved. V was cut by 4 bases and J by 2 bases, with 15 bases left in between. CDR1 is MNHEY and CDR2 is SVGAGI in the germline V gene. This CDR3 is built from 15 residues. The DNA of the CDR3 is TGTGCCAGCAGTTCCCCTGCAGGCTCCCCCTACGAGCAGTACTTC. Translating it yields CASSSPAGSPYEQYF.

CDR3 amino acids: CASRIGLAKEQYF. CDR3 coding DNA: TGTGCCAGCAGGATCGGACTAGCAAAAGAGCAGTACTTC. The genes are TRBV6-1 and TRBJ2-7, with 8 positions matching TRBD2. The germline V gene encodes CDR1 MNHNS and CDR2 SASEGT. V was pared by 6 bases and J by 7 bases, with 8 bases of the junction left unmatched. This CDR3 spans 13 amino acids.

This clone is a singleton in its sample. This sequence joins TRBV6-1 and TRBJ2-2; perhaps TRBD1 as D (5 bases). Per germline, CDR1 MNHNS and CDR2 SASEGT. The CDR3 covers 14 residues. V dropped 3 bases and J dropped 3 bases, with 8 bases sitting between them. Here the CDR3 DNA reads TGTGCCAGCAGTGACAGGGTGTACACCGGGGAGCTGTTTTTT. The encoded protein is CASSDRVYTGELFF.

V is TRBV27 and J is TRBJ2-1; the match to TRBD2 covers 12 bases. The CDR3 is 17 residues long. V trimming: 5 bases; J trimming: 2 bases; junction bases outside the gene matches: 7. Germline V CDR1 and CDR2: MNHEY, SMNVEV (reference sequence). The CDR3 DNA reads as TGTGCCAGCAGTCCCCAGAGGACTAGCGGGACCTACAATGAGCAGTTCTTC. Encoded protein: CASSPQRTSGTYNEQFF.

V usage is TRBV5-1 and J usage is TRBJ2-7, with D possibly TRBD1 on 8 matching bases. Germline V gene lookup returns CDR1 SGHRS and CDR2 YFSETQ. V was trimmed by 4 bases and J by 4 bases, leaving 21 bases between them. This CDR3 comprises 16 residues. CDR3 DNA sequence: TGCGCCAGCAGCGTCGGACAGGGAGGGAGGTGGTACGAGCAGTACTTC. Translating it yields CASSVGQGGRWYEQYF.

V usage is TRBV2 and J usage is TRBJ2-5; D is unclear. Germline lookup yields CDR1 SNHLY and CDR2 FYNNEI. The CDR3 covers 10 residues. With 6 bases removed from V and 2 bases from J, the gap between germline ends came to 1 base. The CDR3 loop is CASRQETQYF. The CDR3 nucleotides read TGTGCCAGCAGACAAGAGACCCAGTACTTC.

This sequence joins TRBV7-6 and TRBJ1-2; a weak D match, TRBD1 (5 bases). Germline loops: CDR1 SGHVS, CDR2 FNYEAQ. The CDR3 sequence is 11 residues long. CDR3 residues: CWGRDPYGYTF. Here the CDR3 DNA reads TGTTGGGGCAGGGACCCCTATGGCTACACCTTC. The complete variable domain, with remaining parts taken from reference TRBV7-6 and TRBJ1-2, reads GAGVSQSPRYKVTKRGQDVALRCDPISGHVSLYWYRQALGQGPEFLTYFNYEAQQDKSGLPNDRFSAERPEGSISTLTIQRTEQRDSAMYRCWGRDPYGYTFGSGTRLTVV.

The J gene is TRBJ2-4, the V gene TRBV10-1; possibly TRBD2 for D (7 bases). V was clipped by 1 base and J by 3 bases, with 13 bases between them. The germline CDR1 and CDR2 sequences are WNHNN and SYGVQD (reference sequence). The CDR3 has 16 residues. The CDR3 here is CASSEFGGLVKNIQYF. CDR3 in DNA: TGCGCCAGCAGTGAGTTCGGGGGGCTAGTCAAAAACATTCAGTACTTC.

The DNA of the CDR3 is TGTGCCAGCAGCCTACCCGGGACAGGGGTTCAGTACTTC. This translates into CASSLPGTGVQYF. The chain links TRBV14 to TRBJ2-4, with 10 bases identical to TRBD1. The ends lost 4 bases at V and 11 bases at J; junction bases unmatched: 5. This CDR3 has 13 amino acids. The germline V gene has CDR1 SGHDN and CDR2 FVKESK.

For the CDR3, the DNA is TGTGCCAGCAGTGAAGTGGCTCAGGCTCATGGCTACACCTTC. Translating gives CASSEVAQAHGYTF. This chain connects TRBV6-7 to TRBJ1-2; D unclear. TRBV6-7 is an ORF for which the function is uncertain. The CDR3 sequence is 14 residues long. The V end lost 5 bases, the J end lost 6 bases, and 16 bases lay between the germline ends.

The CDR3 protein is CASGPGAGLETQYF. The CDR3 DNA reads TGCGCCAGCGGCCCGGGGGCGGGTCTTGAGACCCAGTACTTC. The chain links TRBV5-1 to TRBJ2-5; either TRBD1 or TRBD2 may fit D (6 bases each). The CDR3 length is 14 residues. V was cut by 7 bases and J by 5 bases, with 18 bases left in between. In germline, CDR1 is SGHRS, CDR2 YFSETQ.

The gene calls are TRBV6-5 and TRBJ1-6; no reliable D call. Between the trimmed V and J ends, which lost 5 bases and 5 bases, there was a span of 7 bases. The CDR3 is 13 amino acids. Germline loops: CDR1 MNHEY, CDR2 SVGAGI. CDR3 region: CASSPQNNSPLHF. The CDR3 DNA is TGTGCCAGCAGTCCGCAGAATAATTCACCCCTCCACTTT.